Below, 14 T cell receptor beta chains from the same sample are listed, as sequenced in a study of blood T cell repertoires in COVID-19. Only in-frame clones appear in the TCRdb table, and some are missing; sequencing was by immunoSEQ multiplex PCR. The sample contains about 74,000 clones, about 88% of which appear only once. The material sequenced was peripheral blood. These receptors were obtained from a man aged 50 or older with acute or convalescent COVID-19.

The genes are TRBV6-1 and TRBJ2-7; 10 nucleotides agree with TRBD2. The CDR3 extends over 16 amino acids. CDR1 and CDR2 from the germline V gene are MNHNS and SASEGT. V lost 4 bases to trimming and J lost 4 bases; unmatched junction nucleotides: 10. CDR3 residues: CASSARRASGSYEQYF. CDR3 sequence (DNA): TGTGCCAGCAGTGCCCGGCGGGCTAGCGGGAGTTACGAGCAGTACTTC.

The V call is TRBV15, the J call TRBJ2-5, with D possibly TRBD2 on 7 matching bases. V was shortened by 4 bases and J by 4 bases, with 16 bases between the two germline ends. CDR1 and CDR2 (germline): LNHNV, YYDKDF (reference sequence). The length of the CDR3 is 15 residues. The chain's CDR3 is CATSKEGGPRETQYF. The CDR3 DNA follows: TGTGCCACCAGCAAGGAGGGGGGGCCGAGAGAGACCCAGTACTTC.

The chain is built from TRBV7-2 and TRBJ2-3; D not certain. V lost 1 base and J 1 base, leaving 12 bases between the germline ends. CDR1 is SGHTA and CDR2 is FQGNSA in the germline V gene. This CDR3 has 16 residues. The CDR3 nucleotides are TGTGCCAGCAGCTTAGGGCCAACCATCCGCACAGATACGCAGTATTTT. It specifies CASSLGPTIRTDTQYF.

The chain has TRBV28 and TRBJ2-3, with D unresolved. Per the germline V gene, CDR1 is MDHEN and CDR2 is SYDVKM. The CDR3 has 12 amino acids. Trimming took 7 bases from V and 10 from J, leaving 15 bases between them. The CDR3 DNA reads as TGTGCCAGCACCGAGACGGTCGAGGCGCAGTATTTT. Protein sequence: CASTETVEAQYF.

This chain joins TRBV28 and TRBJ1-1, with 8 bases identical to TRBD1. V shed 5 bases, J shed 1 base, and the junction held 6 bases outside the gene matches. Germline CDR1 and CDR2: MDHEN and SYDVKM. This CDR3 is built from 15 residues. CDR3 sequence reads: CASSRPGTGNTEAFF. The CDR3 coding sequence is TGTGCCAGCAGTCGTCCCGGGACAGGGAACACTGAAGCTTTCTTT.

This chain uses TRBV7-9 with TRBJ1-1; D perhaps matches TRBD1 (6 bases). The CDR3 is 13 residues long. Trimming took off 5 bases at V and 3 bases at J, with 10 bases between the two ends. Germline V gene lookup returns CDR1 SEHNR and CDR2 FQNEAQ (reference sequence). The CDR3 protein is CASSDRTDTEAFF. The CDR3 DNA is TGTGCCAGCAGCGACCGGACAGACACTGAAGCTTTCTTT.

CDR3 in DNA: TGTGCCAGTAGTGTGACTGTTTCCAGGGCTACGCAGTATTTT. Protein sequence: CASSVTVSRATQYF. The rearrangement joins TRBV19 to TRBJ2-3; TRBD1 is a possible D gene (5 bases). Germline V lookup: CDR1 LNHDA, CDR2 SQIVND (reference sequence). V was clipped by 5 bases and J by 8 bases, with 17 bases between them. The CDR3 consists of 14 residues.

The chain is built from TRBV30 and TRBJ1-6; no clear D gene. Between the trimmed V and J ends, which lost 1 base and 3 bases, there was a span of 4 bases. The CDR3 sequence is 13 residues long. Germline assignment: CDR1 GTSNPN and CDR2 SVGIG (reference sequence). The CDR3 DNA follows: TGTGCCTGGAGTGACATCTATAATTCACCCCTCCACTTT. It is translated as CAWSDIYNSPLHF. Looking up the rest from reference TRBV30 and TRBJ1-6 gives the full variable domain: SQTIHQWPATLVQPVGSPLSLECTVEGTSNPNLYWYRQAAGRGLQLLFYSVGIGQISSEVPQNLSASRPQDRQFILSSKKLLLSDSGFYLCAWSDIYNSPLHFGNGTRLTVT.

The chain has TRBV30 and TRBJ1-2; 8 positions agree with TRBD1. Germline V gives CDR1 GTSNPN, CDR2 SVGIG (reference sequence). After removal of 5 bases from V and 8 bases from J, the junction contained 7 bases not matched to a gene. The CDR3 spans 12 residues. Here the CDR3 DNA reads TGTGCCTGGTTCGGACAGGGCGACGGCTACACCTTC. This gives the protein CAWFGQGDGYTF.

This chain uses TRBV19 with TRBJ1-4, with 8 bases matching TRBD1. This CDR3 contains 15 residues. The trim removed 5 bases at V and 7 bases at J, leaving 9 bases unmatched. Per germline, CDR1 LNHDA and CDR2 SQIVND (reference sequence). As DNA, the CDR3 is TGTGCCAGTAGTGTATGGACAGGGTACCGTGAAAAACTGTTTTTT. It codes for CASSVWTGYREKLFF. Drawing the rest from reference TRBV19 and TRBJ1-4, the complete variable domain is DGGITQSPKYLFRKEGQNVTLSCEQNLNHDAMYWYRQDPGQGLRLIYYSQIVNDFQKGDIAEGYSVSREKKESFPLTVTSAQKNPTAFYLCASSVWTGYREKLFFGSGTQLSVL.

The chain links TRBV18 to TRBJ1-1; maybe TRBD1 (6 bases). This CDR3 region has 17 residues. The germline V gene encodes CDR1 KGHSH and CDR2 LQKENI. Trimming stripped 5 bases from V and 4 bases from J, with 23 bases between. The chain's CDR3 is CASSTTSPGAGGTEAFF. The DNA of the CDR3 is TGTGCCAGCTCAACCACGAGTCCAGGGGCTGGTGGCACTGAAGCTTTCTTT.

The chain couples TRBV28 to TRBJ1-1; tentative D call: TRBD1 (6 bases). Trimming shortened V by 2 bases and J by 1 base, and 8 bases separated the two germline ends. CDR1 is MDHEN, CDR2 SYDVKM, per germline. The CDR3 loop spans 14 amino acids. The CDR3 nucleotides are TGTGCCAGCAGTTTAACAGGGACGAACACTGAAGCTTTCTTT. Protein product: CASSLTGTNTEAFF. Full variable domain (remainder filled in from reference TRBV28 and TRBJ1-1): DVKVTQSSRYLVKRTGEKVFLECVQDMDHENMFWYRQDPGLGLRLIYFSYDVKMKEKGDIPEGYSVSREKKERFSLILESASTNQTSMYLCASSLTGTNTEAFFGQGTRLTVV.

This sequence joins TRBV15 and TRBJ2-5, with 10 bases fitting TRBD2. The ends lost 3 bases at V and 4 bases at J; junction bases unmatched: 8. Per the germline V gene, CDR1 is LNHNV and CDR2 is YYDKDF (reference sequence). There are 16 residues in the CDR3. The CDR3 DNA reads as TGTGCCACCAGCAGTGCCCTAGCGGGGGTGAGAGAGACCCAGTACTTC. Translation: CATSSALAGVRETQYF.

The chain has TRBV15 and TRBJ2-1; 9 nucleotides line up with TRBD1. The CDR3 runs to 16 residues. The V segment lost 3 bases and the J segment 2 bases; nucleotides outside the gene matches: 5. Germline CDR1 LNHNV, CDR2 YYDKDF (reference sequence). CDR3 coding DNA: TGTGCCACCAGCAGTCAACAGGGGGCCACCTACAATGAGCAGTTCTTC. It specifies CATSSQQGATYNEQFF.